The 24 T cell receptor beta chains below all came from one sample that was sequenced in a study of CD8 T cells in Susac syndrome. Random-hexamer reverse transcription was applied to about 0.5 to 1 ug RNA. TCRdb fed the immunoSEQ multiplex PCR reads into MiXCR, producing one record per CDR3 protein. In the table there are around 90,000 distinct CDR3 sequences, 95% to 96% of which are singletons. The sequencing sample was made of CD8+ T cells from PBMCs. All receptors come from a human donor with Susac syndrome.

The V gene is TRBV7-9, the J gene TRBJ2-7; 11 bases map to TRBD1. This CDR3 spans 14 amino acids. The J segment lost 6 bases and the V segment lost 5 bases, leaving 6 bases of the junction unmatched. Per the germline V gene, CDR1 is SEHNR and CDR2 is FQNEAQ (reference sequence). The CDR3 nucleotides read TGTGCCAGCAGCACAGCCGGGACAGGGGGCGAGCAGTACTTC. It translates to CASSTAGTGGEQYF.

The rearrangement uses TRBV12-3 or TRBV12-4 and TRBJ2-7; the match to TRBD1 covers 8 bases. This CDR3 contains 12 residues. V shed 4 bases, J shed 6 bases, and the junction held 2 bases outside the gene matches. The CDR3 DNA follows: TGTGCCAGCAGTTCCCAGGGGGCCGAGCAGTACTTC. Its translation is CASSSQGAEQYF.

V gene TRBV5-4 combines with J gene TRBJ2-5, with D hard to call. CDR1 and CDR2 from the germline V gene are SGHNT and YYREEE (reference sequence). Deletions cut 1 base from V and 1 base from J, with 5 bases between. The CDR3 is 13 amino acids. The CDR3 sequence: CASSLNSQETQYF. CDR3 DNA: TGTGCCAGCAGCTTGAACTCCCAAGAGACCCAGTACTTC.

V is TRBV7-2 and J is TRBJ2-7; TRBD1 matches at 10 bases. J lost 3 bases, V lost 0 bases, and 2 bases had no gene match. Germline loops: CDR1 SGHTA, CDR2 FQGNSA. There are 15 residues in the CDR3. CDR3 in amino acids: CASSLAGTGDYEQYF. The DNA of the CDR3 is TGTGCCAGCAGCTTAGCGGGGACAGGGGACTACGAGCAGTACTTC. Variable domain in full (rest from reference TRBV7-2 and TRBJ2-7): GAGVSQSPSNKVTEKGKDVELRCDPISGHTALYWYRQSLGQGLEFLIYFQGNSAPDKSGLPSDRFSAERTGGSVSTLTIQRTQQEDSAVYLCASSLAGTGDYEQYFGPGTRLTVT.

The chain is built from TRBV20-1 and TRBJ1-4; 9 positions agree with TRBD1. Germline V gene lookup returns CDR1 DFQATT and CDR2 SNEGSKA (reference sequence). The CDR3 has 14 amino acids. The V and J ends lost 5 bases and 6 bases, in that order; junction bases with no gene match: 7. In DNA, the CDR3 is TGCAGTGCTTCAACAGGGGGCAGGGATGAAAAACTGTTTTTT. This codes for CSASTGGRDEKLFF.

CDR3 protein: CASSLVEGIVNTEAFF. DNA of the CDR3: TGTGCCAGCAGCTTGGTAGAGGGAATAGTGAACACTGAAGCTTTCTTT. V gene TRBV5-4 combines with J gene TRBJ1-1; D ambiguous. V lost 0 bases, J lost 0 bases, and 12 bases lay in between. CDR3 length: 16 amino acids. CDR1 is SGHNT, CDR2 YYREEE, per germline (reference sequence).

The CDR3 loop reads CSATGTGHNYGYTF. In DNA, the CDR3 is TGCAGTGCTACCGGGACAGGGCATAACTATGGCTACACCTTC. The genes are TRBV20-1 and TRBJ1-2; the match to TRBD1 covers 9 bases. V lost 4 bases, J lost 1 base, and 4 bases stayed unmatched. The CDR3 spans 14 residues. Germline V gene sequence: CDR1 DFQATT, CDR2 SNEGSKA (reference sequence).

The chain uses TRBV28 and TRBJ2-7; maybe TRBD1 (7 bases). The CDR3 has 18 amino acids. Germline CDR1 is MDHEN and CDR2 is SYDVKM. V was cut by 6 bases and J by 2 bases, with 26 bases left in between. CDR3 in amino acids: CASRLRRDSSTSTYEQYF. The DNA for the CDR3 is TGTGCCAGCAGGCTACGGCGGGACAGCTCGACCTCCACCTACGAGCAGTACTTC.

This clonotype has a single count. CDR3 nucleotide sequence: TGCAGTGCTAGAGTCACCCTTGGGCAGTCGAACACTGAAGCTTTCTTT. This sequence encodes CSARVTLGQSNTEAFF. V usage is TRBV20-1 and J usage is TRBJ1-1; D unresolved. The germline V and J ends were trimmed by 1 base and 1 base, with 16 bases remaining between them. Germline-derived CDR1 and CDR2 are DFQATT and SNEGSKA (reference sequence). CDR3 length: 16 amino acids.

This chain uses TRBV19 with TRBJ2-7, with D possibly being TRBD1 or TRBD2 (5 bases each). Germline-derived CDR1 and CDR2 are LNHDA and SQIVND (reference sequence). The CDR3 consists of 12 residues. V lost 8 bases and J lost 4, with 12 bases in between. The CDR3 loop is CASESGTYEQYF. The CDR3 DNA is TGTGCCAGTGAGTCAGGGACGTACGAGCAGTACTTC.

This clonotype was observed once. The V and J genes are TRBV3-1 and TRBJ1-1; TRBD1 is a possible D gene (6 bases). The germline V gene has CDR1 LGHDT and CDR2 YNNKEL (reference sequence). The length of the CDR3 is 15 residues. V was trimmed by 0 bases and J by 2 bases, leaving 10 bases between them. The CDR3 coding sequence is TGTGCCAGCAGCCAAGATTTAGGGGGTAACACTGAAGCTTTCTTT. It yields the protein CASSQDLGGNTEAFF.

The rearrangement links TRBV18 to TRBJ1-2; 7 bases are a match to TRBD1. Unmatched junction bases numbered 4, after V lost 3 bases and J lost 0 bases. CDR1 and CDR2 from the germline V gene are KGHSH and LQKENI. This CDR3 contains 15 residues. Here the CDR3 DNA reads TGTGCCAGCTCACCTGGACAGGCTCCTAACTATGGCTACACCTTC. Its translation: CASSPGQAPNYGYTF.

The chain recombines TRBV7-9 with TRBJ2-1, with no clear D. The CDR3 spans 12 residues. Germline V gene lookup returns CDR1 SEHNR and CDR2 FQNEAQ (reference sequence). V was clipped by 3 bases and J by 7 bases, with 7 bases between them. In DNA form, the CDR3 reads TGTGCCAGCAGCTTGGTCTCGAATGAGCAGTTCTTC. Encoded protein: CASSLVSNEQFF.

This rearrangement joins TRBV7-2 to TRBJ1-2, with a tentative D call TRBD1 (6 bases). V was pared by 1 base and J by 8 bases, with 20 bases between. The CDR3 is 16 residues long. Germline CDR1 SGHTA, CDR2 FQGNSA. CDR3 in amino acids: CASSLGTHLGGGGYTF. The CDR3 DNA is TGTGCCAGCAGCTTAGGCACCCACCTGGGGGGCGGAGGCTACACCTTC.

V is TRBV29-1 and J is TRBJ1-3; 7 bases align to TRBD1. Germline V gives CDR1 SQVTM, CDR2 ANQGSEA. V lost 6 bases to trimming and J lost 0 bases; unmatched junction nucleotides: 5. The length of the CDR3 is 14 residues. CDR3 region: CSVQGTDSGNTIYF. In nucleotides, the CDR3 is TGCAGCGTCCAAGGGACAGACTCTGGAAACACCATATATTTT.

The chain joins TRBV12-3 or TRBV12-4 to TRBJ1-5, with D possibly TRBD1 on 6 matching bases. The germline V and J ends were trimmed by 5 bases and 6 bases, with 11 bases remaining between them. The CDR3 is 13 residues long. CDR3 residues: CASSKQGAQPQHF. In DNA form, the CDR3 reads TGTGCCAGCAGTAAACAGGGTGCTCAGCCCCAGCATTTT.

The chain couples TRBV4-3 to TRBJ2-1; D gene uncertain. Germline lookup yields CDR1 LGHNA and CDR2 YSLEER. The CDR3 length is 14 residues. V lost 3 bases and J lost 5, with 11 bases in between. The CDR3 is CASSQVDKNNEQFF. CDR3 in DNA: TGCGCCAGCAGCCAGGTAGACAAAAACAATGAGCAGTTCTTC.

This CDR3 reads CATSTTGERQYF. The CDR3 nucleotides are TGTGCCACCAGCACGACAGGGGAAAGGCAGTACTTC. V and J are TRBV15 and TRBJ2-7, with 8 bases that match TRBD1. The germline gives CDR1 LNHNV, CDR2 YYDKDF (reference sequence). The CDR3 runs to 12 residues. The V segment lost 4 bases and the J segment 9 bases; nucleotides outside the gene matches: 5.

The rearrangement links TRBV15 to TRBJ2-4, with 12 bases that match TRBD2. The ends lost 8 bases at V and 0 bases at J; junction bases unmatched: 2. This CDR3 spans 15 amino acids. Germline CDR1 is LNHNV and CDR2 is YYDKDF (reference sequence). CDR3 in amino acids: CATLAGGGAKNIQYF. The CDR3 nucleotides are TGTGCCACCCTAGCGGGGGGGGGAGCCAAAAACATTCAGTACTTC.

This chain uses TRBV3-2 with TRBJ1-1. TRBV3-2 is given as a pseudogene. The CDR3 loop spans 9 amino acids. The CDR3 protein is CAKVTEAFF. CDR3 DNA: TGTGCCAAGGTCACTGAAGCTTTCTTT.

The CDR3 sequence: CASSAEGNTEAFF. The CDR3, as DNA: TGTGCCAGCAGCGCAGAAGGGAACACTGAAGCTTTCTTT. This chain connects TRBV7-9 to TRBJ1-1; D uncertain. Between the trimmed V and J ends, which lost 5 bases and 1 base, there was a span of 8 bases. The CDR3 extends over 13 amino acids. CDR1 is SEHNR and CDR2 is FQNEAQ in the germline V gene (reference sequence).

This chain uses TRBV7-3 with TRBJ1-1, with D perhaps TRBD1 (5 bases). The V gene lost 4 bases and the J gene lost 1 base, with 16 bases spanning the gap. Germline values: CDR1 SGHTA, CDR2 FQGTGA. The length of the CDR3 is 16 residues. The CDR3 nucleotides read TGTGCCAGCAGCTCCCACCAGGGAGAGGGGAACACTGAAGCTTTCTTT. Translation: CASSSHQGEGNTEAFF.

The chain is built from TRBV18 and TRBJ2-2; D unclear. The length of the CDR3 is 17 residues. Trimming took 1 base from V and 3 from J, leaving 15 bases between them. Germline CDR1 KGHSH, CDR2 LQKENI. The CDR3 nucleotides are TGTGCCAGCTCACCACGCACCCCGGGCGAGGACACCGGGGAGCTGTTTTTT. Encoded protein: CASSPRTPGEDTGELFF.

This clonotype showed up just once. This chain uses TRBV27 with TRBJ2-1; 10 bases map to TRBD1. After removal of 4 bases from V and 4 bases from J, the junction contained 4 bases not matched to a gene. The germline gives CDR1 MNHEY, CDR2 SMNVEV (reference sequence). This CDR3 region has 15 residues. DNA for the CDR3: TGTGCCAGCAGTTATGGGACAGGGGCTTACAATGAGCAGTTCTTC. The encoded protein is CASSYGTGAYNEQFF.